These T cell receptor beta chains were read from a single sample in a study of shared clonotypes between healthy human individuals. Method: immunoSEQ multiplex PCR; TCRdb's copy keeps in-frame clones and lacks some. Of about 2.3 million clones in the sample, approximately 95% were seen once. The sample taken for sequencing was naive CD4+ T cells from PBMCs. These receptors came from a man aged 18 to 29 in good health. Some clones in this sample may be carry-over from other donors' samples. Both conserved end residues are part of each CDR3. The order of the fields is clone size, J gene, D gene, V gene, CDR3 protein, CDR3 DNA. A D gene is named only where the DNA matches it firmly. For some rows the clone size is stated as once, few or many, or as a class when expanded; others skip it.

abundance: -
j_gene: TRBJ2-2
d_gene: -
v_gene: TRBV9
CDR3aa: CASSVWASLTGELFF
CDR3nt: TGTGCCAGCAGCGTATGGGCTAGTTTGACCGGGGAGCTGTTTTTT

abundance: -
j_gene: TRBJ2-7
d_gene: -
v_gene: TRBV4-1
CDR3aa: CASSQDSAKDEQYF
CDR3nt: TGCGCCAGCAGCCAAGATAGCGCGAAGGACGAGCAGTACTTC

abundance: -
j_gene: TRBJ1-1
d_gene: -
v_gene: TRBV18
CDR3aa: CASSPPGRKGTEAFF
CDR3nt: TGTGCCAGCTCACCACCAGGGCGAAAGGGGACTGAAGCTTTCTTT

abundance: once
j_gene: TRBJ2-7
d_gene: TRBD1
v_gene: TRBV19
CDR3aa: CASKPGQEAYEQYF
CDR3nt: TGTGCCAGTAAGCCGGGACAGGAGGCCTACGAGCAGTACTTC

abundance: -
j_gene: TRBJ1-4
d_gene: TRBD1
v_gene: TRBV6-1
CDR3aa: CASSGGTGGRKLFF
CDR3nt: TGTGCCAGCAGTGGAGGGACAGGGGGCAGAAAACTGTTTTTT

abundance: -
j_gene: TRBJ1-5
d_gene: -
v_gene: TRBV6-5
CDR3aa: CASSFGQHNQPQHF
CDR3nt: TGTGCCAGCAGTTTCGGACAGCACAATCAGCCCCAGCATTTT

abundance: -
j_gene: TRBJ2-1
d_gene: TRBD2
v_gene: TRBV28
CDR3aa: CASGTSGSLTDEQFF
CDR3nt: TGTGCCAGCGGGACTAGCGGGAGCCTAACCGATGAGCAGTTCTTC

abundance: -
j_gene: TRBJ2-1
d_gene: TRBD1
v_gene: TRBV5-4
CDR3aa: CASAGTGRAYNEQFF
CDR3nt: TGTGCCAGCGCGGGGACAGGGAGGGCCTACAATGAGCAGTTCTTC

abundance: once
j_gene: TRBJ2-3
d_gene: -
v_gene: TRBV5-1
CDR3aa: CASSLLGDTQYF
CDR3nt: TGCGCCAGCAGCTTACTAGGAGATACGCAGTATTTT

abundance: -
j_gene: TRBJ1-3
d_gene: -
v_gene: TRBV11-2
CDR3aa: CASSLEQGVRGNTIYF
CDR3nt: TGTGCCAGCAGCTTAGAACAGGGCGTGCGTGGAAACACCATATATTTT

abundance: -
j_gene: TRBJ2-4
d_gene: TRBD1
v_gene: TRBV7-9
CDR3aa: CASSPGQDLAKNIQYF
CDR3nt: TGTGCCAGCAGCCCCGGACAGGATCTAGCCAAAAACATTCAGTACTTC

abundance: -
j_gene: TRBJ1-4
d_gene: -
v_gene: TRBV5-1
CDR3aa: CASSLEGTNEKLFF
CDR3nt: TGCGCCAGCAGCTTAGAGGGAACTAATGAAAAACTGTTTTTT

abundance: -
j_gene: TRBJ2-7
d_gene: TRBD1
v_gene: TRBV2
CDR3aa: CASSVGRGYEQYF
CDR3nt: TGTGCCAGCAGTGTTGGCAGGGGGTACGAGCAGTACTTC

abundance: -
j_gene: TRBJ2-2
d_gene: -
v_gene: TRBV4-2
CDR3aa: CASSQDRNTGELFF
CDR3nt: TGTGCCAGCAGCCAAGACAGGAACACCGGGGAGCTGTTTTTT

abundance: -
j_gene: TRBJ1-4
d_gene: -
v_gene: TRBV5-4
CDR3aa: CASSTQQGEGEKLFF
CDR3nt: TGTGCCAGCAGCACCCAACAGGGTGAAGGCGAAAAACTGTTTTTT

abundance: -
j_gene: TRBJ2-2
d_gene: TRBD2
v_gene: TRBV11-2
CDR3aa: CASRHLRLAGGSGELFF
CDR3nt: TGTGCCAGCAGACACCTACGACTAGCGGGAGGATCCGGGGAGCTGTTTTTT

abundance: -
j_gene: TRBJ1-4
d_gene: -
v_gene: TRBV7-6
CDR3aa: CASSLVPQGGREKLFF
CDR3nt: TGTGCCAGCAGCTTGGTCCCACAGGGAGGGCGGGAAAAACTGTTTTTT

abundance: few
j_gene: TRBJ1-1
d_gene: TRBD1
v_gene: TRBV7-9
CDR3aa: CASSSTGLNTEAFF
CDR3nt: TGTGCCAGCAGTTCGACAGGGCTAAACACTGAAGCTTTCTTT

abundance: -
j_gene: TRBJ2-1
d_gene: TRBD2
v_gene: TRBV5-4
CDR3aa: CASSPGEGRYNEQFF
CDR3nt: TGTGCCAGCAGCCCGGGGGAGGGACGGTACAATGAGCAGTTCTTC

abundance: -
j_gene: TRBJ2-7
d_gene: TRBD2
v_gene: TRBV27
CDR3aa: CASSFSRRGTKDYEQYF
CDR3nt: TGTGCCAGCAGTTTCTCCAGGCGGGGGACTAAAGACTACGAGCAGTACTTC

abundance: -
j_gene: TRBJ2-6
d_gene: -
v_gene: TRBV4-3
CDR3aa: CASSGTSGANVLTF
CDR3nt: TGCGCCAGCAGCGGGACGTCTGGGGCCAACGTCCTGACTTTC

abundance: -
j_gene: TRBJ1-1
d_gene: -
v_gene: TRBV11-1
CDR3aa: CASGGRPKNTEAFF
CDR3nt: TGTGCCAGCGGGGGTAGGCCCAAGAACACTGAAGCTTTCTTT

abundance: -
j_gene: TRBJ2-7
d_gene: -
v_gene: TRBV5-4
CDR3aa: CASSPGLSYEQYF
CDR3nt: TGTGCCAGCAGCCCGGGACTCTCCTACGAGCAGTACTTC

abundance: -
j_gene: TRBJ2-7
d_gene: -
v_gene: TRBV2
CDR3aa: CASSEFGLGGGYEQYF
CDR3nt: TGTGCCAGCAGTGAATTCGGATTGGGGGGTGGATACGAGCAGTACTTC

abundance: -
j_gene: TRBJ2-7
d_gene: TRBD1
v_gene: TRBV5-1
CDR3aa: CASSTRTGGYEQYF
CDR3nt: TGCGCCAGCAGCACACGGACAGGGGGCTACGAGCAGTACTTC

abundance: -
j_gene: TRBJ2-7
d_gene: -
v_gene: TRBV27
CDR3aa: CASSPGPERYEQYF
CDR3nt: TGTGCCAGCAGCCCGGGACCCGAGAGGTACGAGCAGTACTTC

abundance: -
j_gene: TRBJ1-5
d_gene: -
v_gene: TRBV5-5
CDR3aa: CASSRGGGNQPQHF
CDR3nt: TGTGCCAGCAGCCGCGGGGGCGGCAATCAGCCCCAGCATTTT

abundance: -
j_gene: TRBJ1-5
d_gene: -
v_gene: TRBV2
CDR3aa: CASSEQGRDQPQHF
CDR3nt: TGTGCCAGCAGTGAACAGGGCAGGGATCAGCCCCAGCATTTT

abundance: -
j_gene: TRBJ2-5
d_gene: TRBD2
v_gene: TRBV5-4
CDR3aa: CASSFKLAGEETQYF
CDR3nt: TGTGCCAGCAGCTTTAAGCTAGCGGGAGAAGAGACCCAGTACTTC

abundance: -
j_gene: TRBJ2-1
d_gene: TRBD1
v_gene: TRBV9
CDR3aa: CASSVTRDRGRYNEQFF
CDR3nt: TGTGCCAGCAGCGTAACACGGGACAGGGGACGCTACAATGAGCAGTTCTTC